Sequencing of this TCR beta chain was carried out in a study of T cells in localized non-small cell lung cancer. General study findings and limits: Turning up in adjacent lung were a median around 50 of the top 100 tumor clones. Clonality peaked in uninvolved adjacent lung rather than tumor.

TCRdb keeps only in-frame clones here, not all; method: immunoSEQ multiplex PCR. The sample lists approximately 15,000 clones; around 91% were seen once. On this clone itself: Its matching antigen is unknown.

CDR1 and CDR2 from the germline V gene are SNHLY and FYNNEI. The CDR3 runs to 11 residues. V was cut by 4 bases and J by 9 bases, with 7 bases left in between. Sequencing was performed on peripheral blood mononuclear cells, taken before any cancer treatment. The chain joins TRBV2 to TRBJ2-1; D gene uncertain. This TCR derives from a woman aged 40 to 75 with stage III lung adenocarcinoma. The CDR3 region has the DNA TGTGCCAGCAGTGGGACCTTTGAGCAGTTCTTC. It is translated as CASSGTFEQFF.